A selection of T cell receptor beta chains follows, all from one sample in a study of low-dose radiotherapy and immunotherapy resistance in tumors. TCRdb re-derived calls from the reads in MiXCR, one entry per CDR3 protein. This table holds 50,000 or so distinct CDR3 sequences, around 35% found once. The sequenced sample was PBMCs, obtained after low-dose radiotherapy plus immunotherapy. The receptors were sampled from a male donor with rectosigmoid adenocarcinoma. Both conserved end residues are part of each CDR3. Each record gives: V gene, J gene, D gene, clone size, CDR3 DNA, CDR3 protein. D genes are given only for firm matches. The size entry is marked missing in some rows and otherwise reads once, few, many or a size class.

v_gene: TRBV18
j_gene: TRBJ1-4
d_gene: NA
abundance: NA
CDR3nt: TGTGCCAGCTCACCACCGGCGGGGGACTTCGAAAAACTGTTTTTT
CDR3aa: CASSPPAGDFEKLFF

v_gene: TRBV10-3
j_gene: TRBJ2-7
d_gene: NA
abundance: many
CDR3nt: TGTGCCATCAGTGAGGGGGAGGCGCTCTTGTACGAGCAGTACTTC
CDR3aa: CAISEGEALLYEQYF

v_gene: TRBV10-2
j_gene: TRBJ2-7
d_gene: TRBD2
abundance: many
CDR3nt: TGCGCCAGCAGTGAGTCAAGCGGGACTTCCTACGAGCAGTACTTC
CDR3aa: CASSESSGTSYEQYF

v_gene: TRBV15
j_gene: TRBJ2-5
d_gene: NA
abundance: NA
CDR3nt: TGTGCCACCAGCAACAGGCGAGAGACCCAGTACTTC
CDR3aa: CATSNRRETQYF

v_gene: TRBV26
j_gene: TRBJ2-1
d_gene: NA
abundance: NA
CDR3nt: TGTGCCAGCACCGAGGGGACCATAGCGGGAACATCATGGATTGACAATGAGCAGTTCTTC
CDR3aa: CASTEGTIAGTSWIDNEQFF

v_gene: TRBV12-5
j_gene: TRBJ2-3
d_gene: NA
abundance: NA
CDR3nt: TGTGCTAGTGGTACCTGGACGGCAACTAGCACAGATACGCAGTATTTT
CDR3aa: CASGTWTATSTDTQYF

v_gene: TRBV4-2
j_gene: TRBJ2-1
d_gene: NA
abundance: once
CDR3nt: TGTGCCAGCAGCCTGACAGATTACAATGAGCAGTTCTTC
CDR3aa: CASSLTDYNEQFF

v_gene: TRBV30
j_gene: TRBJ1-4
d_gene: NA
abundance: NA
CDR3nt: TGTGCCTGGAGCGAAGACAGGATTAATGAAAAACTGTTTTTT
CDR3aa: CAWSEDRINEKLFF

v_gene: TRBV9
j_gene: TRBJ2-7
d_gene: NA
abundance: NA
CDR3nt: TGTGCCAGCAGCGTAGGAAAGGGAGCCTACGAGCAGTACTTC
CDR3aa: CASSVGKGAYEQYF

v_gene: TRBV7-2
j_gene: TRBJ1-6
d_gene: NA
abundance: many
CDR3nt: TGTGCCAGCAGCTCGAGGTGGAATTCACCCCTCCACTTT
CDR3aa: CASSSRWNSPLHF

v_gene: TRBV6-2/TRBV6-3
j_gene: TRBJ2-2
d_gene: NA
abundance: few
CDR3nt: NA
CDR3aa: CASSLEGARNTGELFFF

v_gene: TRBV6-6
j_gene: TRBJ2-4
d_gene: TRBD1
abundance: many
CDR3nt: TGTGCCAGCAGTAAGGGACAGGTCCTAGCCAAAAACATTCAGTACTTC
CDR3aa: CASSKGQVLAKNIQYF

v_gene: TRBV20-1
j_gene: TRBJ2-1
d_gene: NA
abundance: few
CDR3nt: TGCAGTGCTAGAGATCAACAACCTAACAATGAGCAGTTCTTC
CDR3aa: CSARDQQPNNEQFF